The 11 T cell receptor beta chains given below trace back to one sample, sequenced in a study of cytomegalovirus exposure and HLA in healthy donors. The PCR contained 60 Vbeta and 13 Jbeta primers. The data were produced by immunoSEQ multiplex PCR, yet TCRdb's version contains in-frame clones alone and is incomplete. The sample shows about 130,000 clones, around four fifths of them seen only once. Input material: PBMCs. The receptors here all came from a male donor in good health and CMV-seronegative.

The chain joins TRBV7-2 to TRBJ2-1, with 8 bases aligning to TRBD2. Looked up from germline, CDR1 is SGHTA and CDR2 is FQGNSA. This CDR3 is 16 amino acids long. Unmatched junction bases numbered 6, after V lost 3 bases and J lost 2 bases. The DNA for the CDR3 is TGTGCCAGCAGCTTTGGTACGGGAGGGACCTACAATGAGCAGTTCTTC. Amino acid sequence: CASSFGTGGTYNEQFF.

The CDR3 DNA reads as TGTGCCAGCTCACTCGGGACAGGGGGGTACGAGCAGTACTTC. Its translation: CASSLGTGGYEQYF. The chain has TRBV18 and TRBJ2-7; 11 bases agree with TRBD1. Germline CDR1 is KGHSH and CDR2 is LQKENI. V shed 4 bases, J shed 4 bases, and the junction held 3 bases outside the gene matches. The CDR3 consists of 14 residues.

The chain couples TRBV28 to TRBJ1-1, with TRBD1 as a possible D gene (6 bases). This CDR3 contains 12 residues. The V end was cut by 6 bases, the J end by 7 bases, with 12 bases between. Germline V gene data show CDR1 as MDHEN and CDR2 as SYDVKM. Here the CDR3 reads CASRPGHREAFF. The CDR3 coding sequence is TGTGCCAGCAGACCGGGACACCGTGAAGCTTTCTTT.

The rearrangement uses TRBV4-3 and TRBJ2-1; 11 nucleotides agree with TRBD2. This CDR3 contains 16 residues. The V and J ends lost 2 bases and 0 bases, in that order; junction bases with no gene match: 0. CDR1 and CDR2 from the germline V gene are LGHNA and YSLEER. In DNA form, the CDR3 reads TGCGCCAGCAGCCAACTAGCGGGGGGCTCCTACAATGAGCAGTTCTTC. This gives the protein CASSQLAGGSYNEQFF.

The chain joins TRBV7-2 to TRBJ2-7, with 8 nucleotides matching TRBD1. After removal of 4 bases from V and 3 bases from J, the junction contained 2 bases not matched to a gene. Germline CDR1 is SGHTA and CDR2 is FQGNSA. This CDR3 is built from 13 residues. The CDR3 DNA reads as TGTGCCAGCAGCTGGGGACAGGTCTACGAGCAGTACTTC. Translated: CASSWGQVYEQYF.

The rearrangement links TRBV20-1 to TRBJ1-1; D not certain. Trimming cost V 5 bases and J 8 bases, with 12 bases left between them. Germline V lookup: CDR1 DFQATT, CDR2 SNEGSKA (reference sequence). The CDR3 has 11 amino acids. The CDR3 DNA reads TGCAGTGCTGCCCTCCTTAGAGAAGCTTTCTTT. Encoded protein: CSAALLREAFF.

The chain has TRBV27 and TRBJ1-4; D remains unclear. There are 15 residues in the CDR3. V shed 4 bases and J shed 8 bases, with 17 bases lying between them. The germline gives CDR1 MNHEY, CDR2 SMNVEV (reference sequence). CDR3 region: CASSSTPNRGEKLFF. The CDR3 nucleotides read TGTGCCAGCAGTTCCACTCCCAATCGGGGAGAAAAACTGTTTTTT.

The CDR3 nucleotides are TGTGCCTGGAGTATCGAGAGGGAGGGAAACTCTGGAAACACCATATATTTT. Protein product: CAWSIEREGNSGNTIYF. This rearrangement joins TRBV30 to TRBJ1-3; D ambiguous. The V gene lost 2 bases and the J gene lost 0 bases, with 17 bases spanning the gap. Germline assignment: CDR1 GTSNPN and CDR2 SVGIG (reference sequence). The CDR3 is made up of 17 amino acids.

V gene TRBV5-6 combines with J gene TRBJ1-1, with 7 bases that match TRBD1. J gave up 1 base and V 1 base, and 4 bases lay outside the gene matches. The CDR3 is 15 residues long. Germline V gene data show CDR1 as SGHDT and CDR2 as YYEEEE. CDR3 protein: CASSLTRGRNTEAFF. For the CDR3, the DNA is TGTGCCAGCAGCTTGACCAGGGGGAGGAACACTGAAGCTTTCTTT. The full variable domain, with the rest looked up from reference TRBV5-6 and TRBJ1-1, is DAGVTQSPTHLIKTRGQQVTLRCSPKSGHDTVSWYQQALGQGPQFIFQYYEEEERQRGNFPDRFSGHQFPNYSSELNVNALLLGDSALYLCASSLTRGRNTEAFFGQGTRLTVV.

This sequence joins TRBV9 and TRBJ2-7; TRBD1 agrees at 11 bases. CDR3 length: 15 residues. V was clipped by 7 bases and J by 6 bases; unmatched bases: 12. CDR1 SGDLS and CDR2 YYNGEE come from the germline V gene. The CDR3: CASAPPGQGDIEQYF. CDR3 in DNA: TGTGCCAGCGCGCCCCCGGGACAGGGGGACATCGAGCAGTACTTC.

CDR3 nucleotides: TGTGCCAGCAGACAACGACTGGCTGGGAGCACAGATACGCAGTATTTT. Translation gives CASRQRLAGSTDTQYF. The chain carries TRBV5-4 and TRBJ2-3, with unresolved D. Trimming pared 5 bases from V and 0 bases from J, leaving 16 bases between. CDR1 and CDR2 (germline): SGHNT, YYREEE (reference sequence). The CDR3 extends over 16 amino acids.